This entry lists 23 T cell receptor beta chains sequenced from one sample in a study of T cells after yellow fever vaccination. TCRdb re-called the 5' RACE reads with MiXCR, one entry per CDR3 protein. The sample includes around 260,000 distinct CDR3 sequences, around 4.9% seen only once; the top ten take 3% to 4%. The sample was CD4+ T cells sorted from PBMCs, taken on the day of the yellow fever booster vaccination. The receptors derive from a young man who received the YFV17D yellow fever vaccine.

Ten or more counts support this clonotype. The V call is TRBV27, the J call TRBJ2-7; TRBD1 matches 7 bases. Germline V gene sequence: CDR1 MNHEY, CDR2 SMNVEV (reference sequence). The CDR3 is 13 amino acids. The trim removed 4 bases at V and 2 bases at J, leaving 2 bases unmatched. The CDR3 here is CASSWTGPYEQYF. The CDR3 coding sequence is TGTGCCAGCAGTTGGACAGGTCCCTACGAGCAGTACTTC.

This clonotype was recorded many times. The chain combines TRBV5-6 with TRBJ1-1, with a tentative D call TRBD1 (5 bases). The germline CDR1 and CDR2 sequences are SGHDT and YYEEEE. The CDR3 consists of 13 residues. Trimming pared 5 bases from V and 6 bases from J, leaving 14 bases between. The DNA of the CDR3 is TGTGCCAGCAGACGAGACCAGGGTTCTGAAGCTTTCTTT. Protein product: CASRRDQGSEAFF. The full variable domain, rest sourced from reference TRBV5-6 and TRBJ1-1, is DAGVTQSPTHLIKTRGQQVTLRCSPKSGHDTVSWYQQALGQGPQFIFQYYEEEERQRGNFPDRFSGHQFPNYSSELNVNALLLGDSALYLCASRRDQGSEAFFGQGTRLTVV.

The chain links TRBV3-1 to TRBJ2-1; D remains unclear. The CDR3 runs 14 residues. V was shortened by 3 bases and J by 8 bases, with 14 bases between the two germline ends. Germline CDR1 is LGHDT and CDR2 is YNNKEL (reference sequence). In DNA form, the CDR3 reads TGTGCCAGCAGCCATCCCATTAGGAACCATGAGCAGTTCTTC. Translation: CASSHPIRNHEQFF.

This clonotype was seen repeatedly, ten times or more. The chain recombines TRBV5-4 with TRBJ2-7, with D unresolved. From germline, CDR1 is SGHNT and CDR2 YYREEE (reference sequence). This CDR3 spans 13 amino acids. Trimming removed 0 bases from V and 4 bases from J, with 8 bases in between. CDR3 sequence (DNA): TGTGCCAGCAGCTTGGGCTTTAGTTACGAGCAGTACTTC. Protein product: CASSLGFSYEQYF.

Ten or more counts support this clonotype. The chain uses TRBV25-1 and TRBJ2-7, with D uncertain. V shed 5 bases and J shed 7 bases, with 12 bases lying between them. Germline CDR1 MGHDK, CDR2 SYGVNS. The CDR3 runs 12 residues. The CDR3 nucleotides are TGTGCCAGCAGTTTCGGACCTGGGGAGCAGTACGTC. This sequence encodes CASSFGPGEQYV.

There are a few counts of this clonotype. The chain is built from TRBV30 and TRBJ1-1; 8 nucleotides align to TRBD1. This CDR3 region has 17 residues. V gave up 3 bases and J gave up 0 bases; unmatched junction bases: 12. Per the germline V gene, CDR1 is GTSNPN and CDR2 is SVGIG (reference sequence). The chain's CDR3 is CAWRKRTGLGMNTEAFF. For the CDR3, the DNA is TGTGCCTGGAGGAAACGGACAGGGTTGGGCATGAACACTGAAGCTTTCTTT.

The chain links TRBV11-1 to TRBJ1-3, with D uncertain. Germline V gives CDR1 SGHAT, CDR2 FQDESV (reference sequence). The CDR3 spans 13 residues. The V gene lost 3 bases and the J gene lost 4 bases, with 7 bases spanning the gap. CDR3 DNA sequence: TGTGCCAGCAGCTTGCAGGAGGGAAACACCATATATTTT. Amino acid sequence: CASSLQEGNTIYF.

In its sample, this clonotype was seen a few times. The rearrangement links TRBV18 to TRBJ1-6; 8 nucleotides align to TRBD1. The CDR3 is made up of 15 amino acids. Germline V gives CDR1 KGHSH, CDR2 LQKENI. With V trimmed by 5 bases and J by 10 bases, 10 bases remained unmatched. CDR3 in amino acids: CASSTGQGVGSPLHF. DNA of the CDR3: TGTGCCAGCTCAACCGGACAGGGCGTGGGGTCACCCCTCCACTTT.

This clonotype was detected many times. The chain uses TRBV7-2 and TRBJ1-2; D call uncertain. The length of the CDR3 is 15 residues. The V gene lost 0 bases and the J gene lost 7 bases, with 15 bases spanning the gap. In germline, CDR1 is SGHTA, CDR2 FQGNSA. The CDR3 is CASSLASAGWSGYTF. CDR3 nucleotides: TGTGCCAGCAGCTTAGCGTCGGCGGGTTGGAGTGGCTACACCTTC. The variable domain in full, with the rest retrieved from reference TRBV7-2 and TRBJ1-2, is GAGVSQSPSNKVTEKGKDVELRCDPISGHTALYWYRQSLGQGLEFLIYFQGNSAPDKSGLPSDRFSAERTGGSVSTLTIQRTQQEDSAVYLCASSLASAGWSGYTFGSGTRLTVV.

As DNA, the CDR3 is TGTGCCAGTAGTATACGGGGGGACACTGAAGCTTTCTTT. Amino acids: CASSIRGDTEAFF. The chain employs TRBV19 and TRBJ1-1, with TRBD1 as a possible D gene (5 bases). This CDR3 is 13 amino acids long. V was pared by 2 bases and J by 3 bases, with 7 bases between. The V gene's germline CDR1 is LNHDA and CDR2 SQIVND (reference sequence).

The CDR3 sequence is CASSPGGGVDEEYV. CDR3 DNA sequence: TGTGCCAGCAGCCCCGGGGGGGGGGTTGACGAGGAGTACGTC. The chain has TRBV7-3 and TRBJ2-7, with 8 bases fitting TRBD2. The CDR3 spans 14 residues. Germline loops: CDR1 SGHTA, CDR2 FQGTGA.

Only a few counts were recorded for this clonotype. V usage is TRBV20-1 and J usage is TRBJ1-2, with 11 positions matching TRBD1. In germline, CDR1 is DFQATT, CDR2 SNEGSKA (reference sequence). The CDR3 has 15 residues. J gave up 4 bases and V 3 bases, and 7 bases lay outside the gene matches. Here the CDR3 reads CSASPGQGAIYGYTF. CDR3 in DNA: TGCAGTGCTAGCCCCGGACAGGGGGCGATCTATGGCTACACCTTC.

The CDR3 region is CARWTVYEQYV. The CDR3 DNA is TGTGCCAGGTGGACAGTCTACGAGCAGTACGTC. The chain has TRBV6-4 and TRBJ2-7, with a possible D match to TRBD1 (6 bases). In germline, CDR1 is MRHNA, CDR2 SNTAGT. V shed 9 bases and J shed 3 bases, with 9 bases lying between them. The CDR3 is 11 residues long.

The table lists this clonotype with many counts. V is TRBV7-2 and J is TRBJ2-3; TRBD2 is a possible D gene (6 bases). Germline values: CDR1 SGHTA, CDR2 FQGNSA. CDR3 length: 14 residues. The V and J ends lost 1 base and 5 bases respectively, with 10 bases between them. The CDR3 here is CASSLGGAKDTQYF. The DNA for the CDR3 is TGTGCCAGCAGCTTAGGCGGGGCGAAAGATACGCAGTATTTT.

This clonotype was counted only a few times. The genes are TRBV10-2 and TRBJ2-5; maybe TRBD1 (5 bases). The CDR3 loop spans 15 amino acids. Trimming stripped 7 bases from V and 1 base from J, with 16 bases between. Germline V lookup: CDR1 WSHSY, CDR2 SAAADI. The CDR3 region has the DNA TGCGCCAGCACTCCCAGGGCAGCAGCCCAAGAGACCCAGTACTTC. Translation: CASTPRAAAQETQYF.

The genes are TRBV6-5 and TRBJ1-1, with a tentative D call TRBD1 (6 bases). V was trimmed by 6 bases and J by 5 bases, leaving 31 bases between them. Germline V gene sequence: CDR1 MNHEY, CDR2 SVGAGI. This CDR3 has 19 residues. CDR3 residues: CASRSVWEVSGEWRTEAFF. CDR3 sequence (DNA): TGTGCCAGCAGATCGGTTTGGGAAGTTTCAGGGGAATGGAGGACTGAAGCTTTCTTT.

CDR3 protein: CASSQNGGGTNTEAFF. In DNA, the CDR3 is TGTGCCAGCAGCCAGAATGGGGGGGGGACGAACACTGAAGCTTTCTTT. The genes are TRBV7-2 and TRBJ1-1; a weak D match, TRBD1 (5 bases). Trimming shortened V by 5 bases and J by 1 base, and 17 bases separated the two germline ends. The V gene's germline CDR1 is SGHTA and CDR2 FQGNSA. The CDR3 contains 16 residues.

V gene TRBV30 combines with J gene TRBJ1-2; a weak D match, TRBD1 (5 bases). The CDR3 consists of 12 residues. Per the germline V gene, CDR1 is GTSNPN and CDR2 is SVGIG (reference sequence). Trimming cost V 0 bases and J 4 bases, with 6 bases left between them. The CDR3 sequence: CAWSVDSYGYTF. The CDR3 nucleotides read TGTGCCTGGAGTGTAGACAGCTATGGCTACACCTTC.

Ten or more counts support this clonotype. V usage is TRBV14 and J usage is TRBJ2-7; 7 bases fit TRBD1. This CDR3 region has 14 residues. J lost 5 bases, V lost 1 base, and 5 bases had no gene match. CDR1 is SGHDN and CDR2 is FVKESK in the germline V gene. CDR3: CASSQVGRGNEQYF. CDR3 coding DNA: TGTGCCAGCAGCCAAGTAGGCAGGGGGAACGAGCAGTACTTC.

This clonotype was seen a few times. The chain employs TRBV7-2 and TRBJ1-1; D is possibly TRBD1 (5 bases). The V end lost 10 bases, the J end lost 0 bases, and 12 bases lay between the germline ends. Germline assignment: CDR1 SGHTA and CDR2 FQGNSA. The CDR3 consists of 13 residues. The DNA of the CDR3 is TGTGCCACCGCCGGGGACCTGAACACTGAAGCTTTCTTT. Encoded protein: CATAGDLNTEAFF.

This clonotype was found a few times. J is TRBJ1-1 and V is TRBV18; 8 nucleotides agree with TRBD1. This CDR3 contains 18 residues. Trimming at V came to 4 bases and at J to 6 bases, leaving 19 bases not matched to a gene. Germline CDR1 is KGHSH and CDR2 is LQKENI. The CDR3 here is CASSRGGTGGIKSAEAFF. DNA for the CDR3: TGTGCCAGCTCACGAGGGGGAACAGGGGGAATTAAGAGCGCTGAAGCTTTCTTT. Based on the CDR3 plus reference TRBV18 and TRBJ1-1, the full variable domain is NAGVMQNPRHLVRRRGQEARLRCSPMKGHSHVYWYRQLPEEGLKFMVYLQKENIIDESGMPKERFSAEFPKEGPSILRIQQVVRGDSAAYFCASSRGGTGGIKSAEAFFGQGTRLTVV.

This clonotype has more than one count but fewer than ten. The V call is TRBV19, the J call TRBJ1-1; weak D call: TRBD1 (5 bases). CDR3 length equals 14 residues. CDR1 is LNHDA and CDR2 is SQIVND in the germline V gene (reference sequence). V lost 6 bases to trimming and J lost 3 bases, with 14 bases between them. The CDR3 DNA reads as TGTGCCAGTAGGGCCCGGAGCAGGGACACTGAAGCTTTCTTT. Encoded protein: CASRARSRDTEAFF.

This clonotype has only a few counts. The chain recombines TRBV5-1 with TRBJ2-5; D gene ambiguous. The CDR3 consists of 16 residues. The germline V and J ends were trimmed by 0 bases and 0 bases, with 12 bases remaining between them. Germline lookup yields CDR1 SGHRS and CDR2 YFSETQ. CDR3: CASSLVGSGYQETQYF. The CDR3 DNA reads as TGCGCCAGCAGCTTGGTCGGGTCCGGGTACCAAGAGACCCAGTACTTC.